This TCR beta chain was identified during a study of long-term antiretroviral therapy in people with HIV. An immunoSEQ assay, version v3.0, was performed at survey level. Data came from immunoSEQ multiplex PCR; TCRdb stores just in-frame clones and leaves some out. The sample comprises roughly 24,000 clones, 70% to 90% of which are singletons, and around 6.8% rests with the top ten. CDR1 and CDR2 from the germline V gene are SGHNT and YYREEE (reference sequence). The CDR3 is 15 amino acids. J gave up 7 bases and V 0 bases, and 8 bases lay outside the gene matches. The origin of this receptor is a woman younger than 45 with HIV. The chain links TRBV5-4 to TRBJ1-2, with 8 bases that match TRBD1. Sequencing used unsorted PBMCs, obtained 1.8 years before starting antiretroviral therapy. The CDR3 DNA is TGTGCCAGCAGCTTGGATTTAGGGACAGGCCGTGGCTACACCTTC. This gives the protein CASSLDLGTGRGYTF.